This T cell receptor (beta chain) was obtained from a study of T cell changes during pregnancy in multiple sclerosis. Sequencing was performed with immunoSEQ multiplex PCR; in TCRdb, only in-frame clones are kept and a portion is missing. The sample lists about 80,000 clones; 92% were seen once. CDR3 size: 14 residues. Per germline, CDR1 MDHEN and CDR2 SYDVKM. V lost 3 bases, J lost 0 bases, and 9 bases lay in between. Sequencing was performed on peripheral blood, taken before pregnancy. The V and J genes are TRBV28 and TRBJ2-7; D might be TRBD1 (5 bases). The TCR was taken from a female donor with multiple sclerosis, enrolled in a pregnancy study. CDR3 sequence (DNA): TGTGCCAGCAGTTTCAGCGACAGCTCCTACGAGCAGTACTTC. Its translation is CASSFSDSSYEQYF.